This TCR beta chain was documented in a study of long-term antiretroviral therapy in people with HIV. The CDR3 contains 16 residues. Trimming removed 0 bases from V and 6 bases from J, with 15 bases in between. Per the germline V gene, CDR1 is MNHNS and CDR2 is SASEGT. It was version v3.0 of the immunoSEQ assay that was run at survey level. Libraries were prepared by immunoSEQ multiplex PCR; TCRdb keeps only in-frame clonotypes and omits some of them. Among approximately 28,000 clones listed, about 84% were seen once. This TCR was recovered from a man aged 18 to 29 with HIV. The chain uses TRBV6-1 and TRBJ2-1, with a weak D call TRBD2 (7 bases). The sample consisted of unsorted PBMCs, taken 0.8 years before starting antiretroviral therapy. The CDR3 sequence: CASSEAGGAYINEQFF. Here the CDR3 DNA reads TGTGCCAGCAGTGAAGCAGGGGGGGCCTATATCAATGAGCAGTTCTTC.